The clone carrying this TCR beta chain appeared once. The antigen remains unidentified. The data stem from a study of blood T cells in healthy people across ages. The study, taken as a whole, reports: More naive CD4+ cells and higher diversity marked long-lived donors relative to aged donors.

This CDR3 comprises 14 residues. CDR1 SGHTA and CDR2 FQGNSA come from the germline V gene. V shed 1 base and J shed 12 bases, with 18 bases lying between them. Then a second PCR, running roughly 7 to 11 cycles, was carried out with a sample-barcoded 5' primer and a J-beta primer mix. TCRdb reprocessed the 5' RACE reads via MiXCR and lists one record per CDR3 protein. The sample lists roughly 1,800,000 distinct CDR3 sequences, just under 50% seen once, with over 2% in the top ten. Extractions gave at least 5.5 micrograms of total RNA per sample. The sequence came from a woman aged 35 to 49 in good health. The V call is TRBV7-2, the J call TRBJ1-2; possibly TRBD1 for D (6 bases). Sequenced material: blood. CDR3 sequence (DNA): TGTGCCAGCAGCTTAGGACAGGACTACTGGGGCAACACCTTC. Amino acids: CASSLGQDYWGNTF.